These 23 T cell receptor beta chains came from one sample sequenced in a study of blood T cell repertoires in COVID-19. Measured with immunoSEQ multiplex PCR; TCRdb has only the in-frame clones, and not every one. The sample lists approximately 150,000 clones, around 83% occurring once. Specimen: peripheral blood. The receptors derive from a woman between 45 and 65 years old in a cohort sampled during active or convalescent COVID-19.

The rearrangement uses TRBV7-3 and TRBJ1-3, with D maybe TRBD1 (5 bases). CDR1 and CDR2 (germline): SGHTA, FQGTGA. Trimming took 5 bases from V and 0 from J, leaving 14 bases between them. This CDR3 region has 16 residues. CDR3 amino acids: CASSLGGAGSGNTIYF. For the CDR3, the DNA is TGTGCCAGCAGCCTGGGCGGGGCAGGCTCTGGAAACACCATATATTTT. The full variable domain, rest sourced from reference TRBV7-3 and TRBJ1-3, is GAGVSQTPSNKVTEKGKYVELRCDPISGHTALYWYRQSLGQGPEFLIYFQGTGAADDSGLPNDRFFAVRPEGSVSTLKIQRTERGDSAVYLCASSLGGAGSGNTIYFGEGSWLTVV.

There are a few counts of this clone. This chain links TRBV5-1 with TRBJ1-1; D might be TRBD1 (5 bases). CDR3 size: 15 residues. Trimming shortened V by 0 bases and J by 10 bases, and 19 bases separated the two germline ends. Per germline, CDR1 SGHRS and CDR2 YFSETQ. This CDR3 reads CASSLAQRGASSAFF. The CDR3 DNA sequence: TGCGCCAGCAGCTTGGCTCAGCGCGGGGCCTCTTCAGCTTTCTTT.

The V call is TRBV18, the J call TRBJ1-2; 11 nucleotides align to TRBD1. This CDR3 region has 16 residues. From germline, CDR1 is KGHSH and CDR2 LQKENI. V trimming: 1 base; J trimming: 6 bases; junction bases outside the gene matches: 7. The CDR3 is CASSPRTGGDENGYTF. The CDR3, as DNA: TGTGCCAGCTCACCACGGACAGGGGGCGATGAGAATGGCTACACCTTC.

V usage is TRBV19 and J usage is TRBJ1-1, with 11 bases that match TRBD1. Germline values: CDR1 LNHDA, CDR2 SQIVND (reference sequence). This CDR3 spans 15 amino acids. Trimming took 7 bases from V and 4 from J; bases not matched to a gene: 8. The CDR3 loop is CASTRQGTGGTEAFF. The CDR3 nucleotides read TGTGCCAGTACACGTCAGGGGACAGGGGGCACTGAAGCTTTCTTT. Together with reference TRBV19 and TRBJ1-1, the CDR3 gives the full variable domain: DGGITQSPKYLFRKEGQNVTLSCEQNLNHDAMYWYRQDPGQGLRLIYYSQIVNDFQKGDIAEGYSVSREKKESFPLTVTSAQKNPTAFYLCASTRQGTGGTEAFFGQGTRLTVV.

V is TRBV4-1 and J is TRBJ1-6; 10 positions match TRBD1. V gave up 4 bases and J gave up 9 bases; unmatched junction bases: 9. The CDR3 runs to 16 residues. CDR1 and CDR2 from the germline V gene are MGHRA and YSYEKL. This chain's CDR3 is CASSRETGGLTSPLHF. The CDR3 DNA is TGCGCCAGCAGCCGGGAGACAGGGGGCCTAACTTCACCCCTCCACTTT.

The chain is built from TRBV12-3 or TRBV12-4 and TRBJ1-2; D may be TRBD1 (5 bases). The CDR3 totals 13 residues. V was pared by 6 bases and J by 4 bases, with 12 bases between. The CDR3: CASRETVGYGYTF. The DNA for the CDR3 is TGTGCCAGCAGGGAGACAGTTGGCTATGGCTACACCTTC.

This sequence joins TRBV19 and TRBJ2-1; 12 bases agree with TRBD2. The trim removed 7 bases at V and 1 base at J, leaving 5 bases unmatched. Germline CDR1 LNHDA, CDR2 SQIVND (reference sequence). The CDR3 is 16 amino acids. The CDR3 region is CASIPSGGDSYNEQFF. CDR3 in DNA: TGTGCCAGTATTCCTAGCGGGGGGGATTCCTACAATGAGCAGTTCTTC.

The chain carries TRBV24-1 and TRBJ1-4; 8 positions match TRBD1. Trimming took 9 bases from V and 3 from J; bases not matched to a gene: 11. The germline gives CDR1 KGHDR, CDR2 SFDVKD. The CDR3 is 16 residues long. The CDR3 here is CATGPDLQGANEKLFF. The CDR3 nucleotides read TGTGCCACCGGACCCGATTTACAGGGGGCTAATGAAAAACTGTTTTTT.

The rearrangement joins TRBV24-1 to TRBJ2-7; no clear D gene. Per the germline V gene, CDR1 is KGHDR and CDR2 is SFDVKD. The CDR3 loop spans 14 amino acids. V lost 2 bases to trimming and J lost 4 bases, with 11 bases between them. The DNA of the CDR3 is TGTGCCACCAGTGATTCTAGAGGCTCGTACGAGCAGTACTTC. Its protein is CATSDSRGSYEQYF.

This rearrangement joins TRBV4-2 to TRBJ2-3, with 9 bases lining up with TRBD2. Germline V gene sequence: CDR1 LGHNA, CDR2 YNFKEQ. CDR3 length: 15 residues. V lost 1 base to trimming and J lost 9 bases; unmatched junction nucleotides: 8. The CDR3 protein is CASSQGNSGGDTQYF. The CDR3 region has the DNA TGTGCCAGCAGCCAAGGAAATAGCGGGGGTGACACGCAGTATTTT.

This clone has more than one count but fewer than ten. The chain employs TRBV5-4 and TRBJ2-7, with TRBD2 as a possible D gene (7 bases). Germline-derived CDR1 and CDR2 are SGHNT and YYREEE (reference sequence). The CDR3 loop spans 15 amino acids. The germline V and J ends were trimmed by 3 bases and 4 bases, with 17 bases remaining between them. CDR3 protein: CASSSGGQRGYEQYF. The CDR3 DNA is TGTGCCAGCAGCTCTGGGGGGCAGCGGGGATACGAGCAGTACTTC.

This chain links TRBV24-1 with TRBJ2-1; 14 bases map to TRBD2. Germline CDR1 is KGHDR and CDR2 is SFDVKD. This CDR3 region has 19 residues. V lost 1 base to trimming and J lost 4 bases; unmatched junction nucleotides: 8. CDR3 DNA sequence: TGTGCCACCAGTGATTTACAGACTAGCGGGGGGGGAAGTTACAATGAGCAGTTCTTC. It specifies CATSDLQTSGGGSYNEQFF.

Regarding this clone: Other DNA sequences in this specimen translate into the identical CDR3. The genes are TRBV12-3 or TRBV12-4 and TRBJ1-1, with D perhaps matching TRBD1 (5 bases). The CDR3 is made up of 13 amino acids. The V gene lost 3 bases and the J gene lost 5 bases, with 10 bases spanning the gap. The DNA of the CDR3 is TGTGCCAGCAGTTTTTCAGGGCGTACTGAAGCTTTCTTT. The encoded protein is CASSFSGRTEAFF.

V and J are TRBV27 and TRBJ1-1; 7 bases align to TRBD1. Germline CDR1 and CDR2: MNHEY and SMNVEV (reference sequence). CDR3 length: 11 amino acids. Unmatched junction bases numbered 7, after V lost 7 bases and J lost 11 bases. The CDR3 nucleotides are TGTGCCAGCAAACAGGGGCGTGGCGCTTTCTTT. Its translation: CASKQGRGAFF.

The chain carries TRBV6-5 and TRBJ2-3, with D perhaps matching TRBD2 (6 bases). The germline V and J ends were trimmed by 2 bases and 0 bases, with 6 bases remaining between them. The CDR3 contains 14 residues. Germline CDR1 is MNHEY and CDR2 is SVGAGI. Here the CDR3 DNA reads TGTGCCAGCAGTTACGGGGGGAGCACAGATACGCAGTATTTT. This translates into CASSYGGSTDTQYF.

This chain links TRBV29-1 with TRBJ2-2; D call uncertain. This CDR3 region has 14 residues. Germline-derived CDR1 and CDR2 are SQVTM and ANQGSEA. The V gene lost 2 bases and the J gene lost 2 bases, with 9 bases spanning the gap. DNA of the CDR3: TGCAGCGTTGAATCAGTTATTAACACCGGGGAGCTGTTTTTT. Its translation is CSVESVINTGELFF.

In this sample, this clone turned up a few times. V usage is TRBV7-2 and J usage is TRBJ1-3; D gene ambiguous. The CDR3 is 16 residues long. V dropped 1 base and J dropped 1 base, with 11 bases sitting between them. The germline V gene encodes CDR1 SGHTA and CDR2 FQGNSA. The CDR3 protein is CASSLGHPVSGNTIYF. For the CDR3, the DNA is TGTGCCAGCAGCTTAGGACATCCGGTTTCTGGAAACACCATATATTTT.

With regard to this clone: An end of the junction does not agree with germline; a read error may underlie this. The V call is TRBV28, the J call TRBJ1-1; 8 nucleotides agree with TRBD1. The CDR3 extends over 15 amino acids. CDR1 and CDR2 (germline): MDHEN, SYDVKM. The CDR3 DNA is TGTGCCGGCAGTTCTCAGGGGGCGGGTAACACTGAAGCTTTCTTT. Translated: CAGSSQGAGNTEAFF. The whole variable domain, remainder taken from reference TRBV28 and TRBJ1-1, is DVKVTQSSRYLVKRTGEKVFLECVQDMDHENMFWYRQDPGLGLRLIYFSYDVKMKEKGDIPEGYSVSREKKERFSLILESASTNQTSMYLCAGSSQGAGNTEAFFGQGTRLTVV.

This chain uses TRBV6-2 or TRBV6-3 with TRBJ2-7, with a tentative D call TRBD2 (7 bases). Germline V gene data show CDR1 as MNHEY and CDR2 as SVGEGT. This CDR3 comprises 18 residues. The V end lost 2 bases, the J end lost 1 base, and 21 bases lay between the germline ends. CDR3 region: CASSYHVGGGPSSYEQYF. CDR3 in DNA: TGTGCCAGCAGTTACCATGTGGGAGGGGGGCCGAGTTCCTACGAGCAGTACTTC.

The rearrangement uses TRBV15 and TRBJ1-2, with D uncertain. The CDR3 loop spans 14 amino acids. Deletions cut 0 bases from V and 7 bases from J, with 12 bases between. Per germline, CDR1 LNHNV and CDR2 YYDKDF (reference sequence). The CDR3 coding sequence is TGTGCCACCAGCAGAGATGGCTCCGTCGTTGGCTACACCTTC. Its protein product is CATSRDGSVVGYTF.

The V call is TRBV19, the J call TRBJ1-2; maybe TRBD1 (6 bases). Trimming took 7 bases from V and 1 from J, leaving 19 bases between them. The length of the CDR3 is 16 residues. Germline V gives CDR1 LNHDA, CDR2 SQIVND (reference sequence). The CDR3 DNA sequence: TGTGCCAGTACCCCGACAGGACCCAAGGGTAACTATGGCTACACCTTC. Its translation is CASTPTGPKGNYGYTF.

V usage is TRBV10-2 and J usage is TRBJ1-1; 9 nucleotides agree with TRBD1. The V segment lost 5 bases and the J segment 4 bases; nucleotides outside the gene matches: 5. Germline lookup yields CDR1 WSHSY and CDR2 SAAADI. This CDR3 contains 14 residues. This chain's CDR3 is CASSNRGLSTEAFF. The CDR3, as DNA: TGCGCCAGCAGTAACAGGGGGCTGAGCACTGAAGCTTTCTTT.

The CDR3 sequence is CSARPGQGPGEKLFF. In nucleotides, the CDR3 is TGCAGCGCCCGACCGGGACAGGGTCCGGGTGAAAAACTGTTTTTT. The V gene is TRBV29-1, the J gene TRBJ1-4, with 9 bases aligning to TRBD1. In germline, CDR1 is SQVTM, CDR2 ANQGSEA. The CDR3 runs to 15 residues. The V gene end was trimmed by 7 bases and the J gene end by 7 bases; junction bases not matched to a gene: 13.